This T cell receptor (beta chain) was recovered during a study of blood T cell repertoires in COVID-19. Participants' own reports of clinical history determined their cohort assignment. This table comes from immunoSEQ multiplex PCR, and its TCRdb copy is limited to in-frame clones, with some not included. Among 200,000 to 250,000 clones listed, nearly 90% were seen once. The ends lost 4 bases at V and 2 bases at J; junction bases unmatched: 7. The CDR3 is made up of 16 amino acids. The germline V gene encodes CDR1 MGHRA and CDR2 YSYEKL. This receptor was taken from a man younger than 45 who had recovered from COVID-19. The rearrangement uses TRBV4-1 and TRBJ1-2, with 10 bases matching TRBD1. The sample consisted of PBMCs or T cells enriched from blood (not recorded which). DNA of the CDR3: TGCGCCAGCAGCCCAGGACAGGGGGGATTAAACTATGGCTACACCTTC. Its protein product is CASSPGQGGLNYGYTF.